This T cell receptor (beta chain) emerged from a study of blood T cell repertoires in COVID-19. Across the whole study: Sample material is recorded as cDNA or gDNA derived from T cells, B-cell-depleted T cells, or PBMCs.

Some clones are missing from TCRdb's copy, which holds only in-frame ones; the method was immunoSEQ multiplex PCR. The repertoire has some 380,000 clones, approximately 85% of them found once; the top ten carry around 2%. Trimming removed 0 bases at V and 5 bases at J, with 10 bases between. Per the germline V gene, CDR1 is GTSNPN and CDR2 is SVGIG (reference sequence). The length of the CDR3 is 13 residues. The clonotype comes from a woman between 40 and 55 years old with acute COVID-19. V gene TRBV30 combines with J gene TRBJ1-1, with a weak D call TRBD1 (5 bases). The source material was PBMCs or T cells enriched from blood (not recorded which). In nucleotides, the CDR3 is TGTGCCTGGAGTGTACTTTCAGGGACTGAAGCTTTCTTT. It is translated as CAWSVLSGTEAFF.